A selection of T cell receptor beta chains follows, all from one sample in a study of neurological immune-mediated disorders. MiXCR was run by TCRdb on the 5' RACE reads, yielding one entry per CDR3 protein. The data show roughly 32,000 distinct CDR3 sequences, around 16% seen once. The material sequenced was PBMCs. The origin of the receptors is a man aged 65 to 85 in good health. CDR3s include the opening cysteine and the closing phenylalanine or tryptophan. The order of the fields is D gene, clone size, V gene, J gene, CDR3 protein, CDR3 DNA. D genes are given only for firm matches. Clone size is not always given. Where it is, it says once, few, many or a class for expanded clones.

.,many,TRBV4-2,TRBJ1-1,CASSQFLRGLQATEAFF,TGTGCCAGCAGCCAGTTCCTAAGGGGCCTTCAGGCCACTGAAGCTTTCTTT
.,many,TRBV18,TRBJ1-2,CASSPYSGLNYGYTF,TGTGCCAGCTCACCCTATTCCGGTCTTAACTATGGCTACACCTTC
.,.,TRBV5-1,TRBJ2-5,CASSLGTGLETQYF,TGCGCCAGCAGCTTGGGAACAGGCCTAGAGACCCAGTACTTC
.,many,TRBV20-1,TRBJ1-2,CSAREVGRGGYTF,TGCAGTGCTAGAGAGGTGGGGCGCGGTGGCTACACCTTC
TRBD2,many,TRBV15,TRBJ2-2,CATSERGGYTGELFF,TGTGCCACCTCCGAGCGGGGGGGCTACACCGGGGAGCTGTTTTTT
.,many,TRBV20-1,TRBJ1-1,CSARRDPNTEAFF,TGCAGTGCTAGGCGGGACCCCAACACTGAAGCTTTCTTT
.,.,TRBV12-3/TRBV12-4,TRBJ1-1,CASSLKRHTEAFF,TGTGCCAGCAGTTTAAAGCGGCATACTGAAGCTTTCTTT
TRBD2,many,TRBV15,TRBJ2-1,CATSRDMGLAGARRSHEQFF,TGTGCCACCAGCAGAGACATGGGACTAGCGGGGGCCCGTAGATCCCATGAGCAGTTCTTC
TRBD1,many,TRBV7-2,TRBJ1-2,CASSFGGQDYGYTF,TGTGCCAGCAGCTTTGGGGGACAGGACTATGGCTACACCTTC
.,many,TRBV20-1,TRBJ2-7,CSARDLQGRYEQYF,TGCAGTGCTAGAGATCTTCAGGGGCGCTACGAGCAGTACTTC
.,few,TRBV4-3,TRBJ2-3,CASSQVAQTTEGYTQYF,TGCGCCAGCAGCCAAGTCGCTCAGACCACAGAGGGTTATACGCAGTATTTT
.,many,TRBV20-1,TRBJ2-1,CSARDFGGSSYNEQFF,TGCAGTGCTAGAGATTTCGGGGGAAGCTCCTACAATGAGCAGTTCTTC
TRBD1,few,TRBV15,TRBJ2-6,CATSTGDRAISGANVLTF,TGTGCCACCAGCACGGGGGACAGGGCCATCTCTGGGGCCAACGTCCTGACTTTC
.,many,TRBV7-2,TRBJ1-1,CASRGQDSEAFF,TGTGCCAGCAGGGGACAAGACTCCGAAGCTTTCTTT
.,many,TRBV27,TRBJ1-2,CASSLWTDLRDGYTF,TGTGCCAGCAGTTTATGGACCGATTTAAGAGATGGCTACACCTTC
.,many,TRBV5-1,TRBJ2-3,CASSLVPGASTDTQYF,TGCGCCAGCAGCTTGGTTCCGGGGGCTAGCACAGATACGCAGTATTTT
.,many,TRBV5-1,TRBJ2-7,CASSFRDPYEQYF,TGCGCCAGCAGCTTCCGGGATCCCTACGAGCAGTACTTC
TRBD2,many,TRBV12-3/TRBV12-4,TRBJ2-1,CASSLRLAGANEQFF,TGTGCCAGCAGTTTAAGGCTAGCGGGGGCCAATGAGCAGTTCTTC
.,many,TRBV5-1,TRBJ2-1,CASSLTPSNEQFF,TGCGCCAGCAGCCTAACCCCATCCAATGAGCAGTTCTTC
.,many,TRBV2,TRBJ2-5,CASIRGEEETQYF,TGTGCCAGCATCCGAGGGGAAGAAGAGACCCAGTACTTC
.,many,TRBV7-9,TRBJ1-1,CASSPRAEAFF,TGTGCCAGCAGCCCGCGGGCAGAAGCTTTCTTT
TRBD2,.,TRBV11-3,TRBJ2-1,CASSLTAGGGYEQFF,TGTGCCAGCAGCTTGACAGCGGGGGGAGGCTATGAGCAGTTCTTC
.,many,TRBV5-5,TRBJ1-4,CASSLDRTVVEKLFF,TGTGCCAGCAGCTTGGACAGGACAGTAGTTGAAAAACTGTTTTTT
.,few,TRBV19,TRBJ2-6,CASSIILSSGANVLTF,TGTGCCAGTAGTATAATACTTAGCTCTGGGGCCAACGTCCTGACTTTC
.,.,TRBV28,TRBJ2-7,CASSLRGRDEQYF,TGTGCCAGCAGTTTGAGGGGCCGGGACGAGCAGTACTTC
TRBD2,many,TRBV5-1,TRBJ2-7,CASSLRGDYEQYF,TGCGCCAGCAGCTTGCGGGGGGACTACGAGCAGTACTTC
.,many,TRBV12-3/TRBV12-4,TRBJ2-4,CASSRDGPQDIQYF,TGTGCCAGCAGTCGAGACGGTCCCCAGGACATTCAGTACTTC
TRBD1,.,TRBV24-1,TRBJ2-2,CATSDHRGWTGELFF,TGTGCCACCAGTGATCACAGGGGTTGGACCGGGGAGCTGTTTTTT
.,.,TRBV5-1,TRBJ1-2,CANSLGSQNSGYTF,TGCGCCAACAGCTTGGGGTCACAAAATAGCGGCTACACCTTC
.,many,TRBV6-6,TRBJ2-7,CASSFTSGHSSSYEQYF,TGTGCCAGCAGTTTCACCTCGGGACACTCAAGCTCCTACGAGCAGTACTTC
.,many,TRBV4-3,TRBJ1-1,CASSQGSSEAFF,TGCGCCAGCAGCCAGGGCAGCTCTGAAGCTTTCTTT
TRBD2,many,TRBV20-1,TRBJ2-3,CSARDPRGASTDTQYF,TGCAGTGCTAGAGATCCGCGGGGGGCTAGCACAGATACGCAGTATTTT
.,many,TRBV7-3,TRBJ2-5,CASSLRGSEETQYF,TGTGCCAGCAGCTTAAGGGGATCAGAGGAGACCCAGTACTTC
TRBD2,many,TRBV11-3,TRBJ2-5,CASSLGRLAGLYQETQYF,TGTGCCAGCAGCTTAGGCCGACTAGCGGGGTTGTACCAAGAGACCCAGTACTTC
.,many,TRBV20-1,TRBJ2-7,CSALSDDSSYEQYF,TGCAGTGCCCTCTCAGACGACAGCTCCTACGAGCAGTACTTC
.,many,TRBV5-1,TRBJ2-2,CASSPVRGLLDTGELFF,TGCGCCAGCAGTCCGGTTAGGGGGTTGTTGGACACCGGGGAGCTGTTTTTT
TRBD2,many,TRBV6-5,TRBJ2-5,CASSYSIGLAGGPGETQYF,TGTGCCAGCAGTTACTCGATCGGGCTAGCGGGGGGGCCGGGGGAGACCCAGTACTTC
.,.,TRBV25-1,TRBJ2-5,CASSEYRDETQYF,TGTGCCAGCAGTGAATACAGGGATGAGACCCAGTACTTC
TRBD1,many,TRBV5-1,TRBJ2-2,CASGDRGSPSNTGELFF,TGCGCCAGCGGTGACAGGGGGTCCCCTTCGAACACCGGGGAGCTGTTTTTT
TRBD2,.,TRBV20-1,TRBJ2-3,CSARPRGLAGGPVTQYF,TGCAGTGCTAGACCCAGGGGACTAGCGGGAGGGCCCGTTACGCAGTATTTT
TRBD1,many,TRBV25-1,TRBJ1-4,CASSELDRDEKLFF,TGTGCCAGCAGTGAATTGGACAGGGATGAAAAACTGTTTTTT
.,many,TRBV5-6,TRBJ1-2,CASSLAGDRSIYGYTF,TGTGCCAGCAGCTTGGCCGGGGACCGTTCGATCTATGGCTACACCTTC
TRBD1,once,TRBV20-1,TRBJ2-3,CSAIPGGVGTDKQYF,TGCAGTGCTATACCAGGGGGCGTGGGCACAGATAAGCAGTATTTT
.,many,TRBV29-1,TRBJ2-5,CSVDPDRLETQYF,TGCAGCGTTGACCCGGACAGATTGGAGACCCAGTACTTC